This T cell receptor (beta chain) is from a study of Graves' ophthalmopathy and Graves' hyperthyroidism. RNA transcripts served as template for amplifying TCR beta CDR3 sequences. Amplification began with first-round RT-PCR using HTBI primers, then second-round multiplex PCR was performed. TCRdb independently ran MiXCR on the multiplex PCR reads; one entry per CDR3 protein. The repertoire holds 200,000 to 250,000 distinct CDR3 sequences, with approximately 21% as singletons. Study-wide findings and caveats: The blood repertoire also included most expanded thyroid clonotypes above 0.001 frequency.

This clonotype appeared a few times. The target antigen is unknown. Ophthalmopathy cases showed moderate-to-severe activity, scoring CAS ≥3 and NOSPECS ≥4, with duration under 3 months. Diagnoses were established from clinical symptoms, serum thyroxine, TRAb, thyroid ultrasound and orbital computed tomography. The starting material, about 9.5 ml of fresh peripheral blood, provided the PBMCs. CDR3 size: 14 residues. CDR1 SGHRS and CDR2 YFSETQ come from the germline V gene. Trimming removed 3 bases at V and 4 bases at J, with 14 bases between. The chain has TRBV5-1 and TRBJ2-7; D uncertain. The source is a woman in her forties or fifties with Graves' ophthalmopathy. The material sequenced was peripheral blood. CDR3 in DNA: TGCGCCAGCAGCTCCGCGGAGCGCAATTACGAGCAGTACTTC. Its protein product is CASSSAERNYEQYF.